This entry describes one TCR beta chain. This entry comes from a study of blood T cell repertoires in COVID-19. Overall study context: Samples representing acute and convalescent COVID-19 were sourced from the United States, Italy and Spain. T cells, B-cell-depleted T cells, or PBMCs provided the cDNA or gDNA that served as material.

In the study's own analysis: For nucleated cells, counts were estimated from reference gene primer amplification. Libraries were prepared by immunoSEQ multiplex PCR; TCRdb keeps only in-frame clonotypes and omits some of them. For V, J and clone size, that table is used; D and trimming come from the DNA. The data show roughly 150,000 clones, about nine tenths seen once. V was clipped by 0 bases and J by 1 base, with 2 bases between them. The germline V gene has CDR1 SGHDT and CDR2 YYEEEE. CDR3 length equals 12 residues. This sequence joins TRBV5-6 and TRBJ2-7; D ambiguous. The TCR was taken from a man aged 55 to 69 with active or convalescent COVID-19. Sequencing used peripheral blood. The DNA of the CDR3 is TGTGCCAGCAGCTTGGTATCCTACGAGCAGTACTTC. Translated, it gives CASSLVSYEQYF.